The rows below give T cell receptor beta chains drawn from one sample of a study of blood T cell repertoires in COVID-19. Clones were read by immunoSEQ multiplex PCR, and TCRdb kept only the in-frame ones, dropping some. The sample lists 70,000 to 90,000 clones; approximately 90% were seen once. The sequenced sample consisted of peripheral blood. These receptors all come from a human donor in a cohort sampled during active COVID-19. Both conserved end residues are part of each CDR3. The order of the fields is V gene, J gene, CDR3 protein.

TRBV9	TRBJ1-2	CASSVGTGANYGYTF
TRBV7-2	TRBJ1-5	CASSLGQGSNQPQHF
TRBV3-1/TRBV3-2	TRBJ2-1	CASSFRDISYNEQFF
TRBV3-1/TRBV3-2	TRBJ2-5	CASSPSGGQETQYF
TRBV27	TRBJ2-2	CASKYRVLNTGELFF
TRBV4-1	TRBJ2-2	CASSQEAGELFF
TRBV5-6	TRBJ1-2	CASSLGTGRYGYTF
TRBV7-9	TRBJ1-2	CASSTGTGQSGYTF
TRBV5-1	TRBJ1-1	CASSLDGSGQGSTEAFF
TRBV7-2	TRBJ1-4	CASSSDRAQEKLFF
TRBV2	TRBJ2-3	CASQERGGRDTQYF
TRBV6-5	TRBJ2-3	CASSSYQVDTQYF
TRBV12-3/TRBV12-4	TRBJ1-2	CASSLQGFYGYTF
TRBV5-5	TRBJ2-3	CASSTGPGRGSADTQYF
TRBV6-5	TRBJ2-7	CASTPVDRSPYEQYF
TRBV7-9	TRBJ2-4	CASSQAGSLDALAKNIQYF
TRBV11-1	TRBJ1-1	CASSLYRGNTEAFF
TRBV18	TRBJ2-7	CASRGQGAHPLDEQYF
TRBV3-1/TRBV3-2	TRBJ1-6	CASSLGQDNSPLHF
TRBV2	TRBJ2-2	CATGQGSNTGELFF
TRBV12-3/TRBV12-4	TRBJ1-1	CASSLTGRTEAFF
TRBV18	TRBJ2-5	CASSSGQGETQYF
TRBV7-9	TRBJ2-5	CASSLRTGQETQYF
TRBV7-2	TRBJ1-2	CASSLDTANYGYTF
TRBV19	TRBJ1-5	CASSPSRGNNQPQHF
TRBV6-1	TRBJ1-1	CASSEAAGSFGTEAFF
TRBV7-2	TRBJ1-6	CASSPNPNIYSPLHF
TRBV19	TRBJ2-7	CASSPQGGDRGAYEQYF
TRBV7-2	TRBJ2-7	CASSPRGGTTYEQYF
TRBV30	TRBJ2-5	CACLAHQETQYF
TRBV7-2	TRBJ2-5	CASSLGSVASSQETQYF
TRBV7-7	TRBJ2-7	CASSPGGGGSSYEQYF
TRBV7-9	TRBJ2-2	CASSSPIRAGELFF
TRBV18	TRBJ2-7	CASSPGTGQSYEQYF
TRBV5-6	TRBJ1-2	CASSLTLTANYGYTF
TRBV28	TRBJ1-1	CASKLRHTEAFF
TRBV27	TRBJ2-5	CASSSGETQYF
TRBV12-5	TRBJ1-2	CASGLALTDYGYTF
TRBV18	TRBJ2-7	CASSPDRVPSAADYEQYF
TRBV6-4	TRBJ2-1	CASSPLGSSYNEQFF